The present T cell receptor (beta chain) was sequenced within a study of blood T cell repertoires in COVID-19. About the study: Spain, Italy and the United States supplied samples that represented acute and convalescent COVID-19. Sources were T cells, B-cell-depleted T cells, or PBMCs; the material itself was cDNA or gDNA.

Seattle participants joined during active infection and were tracked over time. The V and J ends lost 0 bases and 6 bases, in that order; junction bases with no gene match: 8. The CDR3 is 17 residues long. In germline, CDR1 is LGHDT, CDR2 YNNKEL (reference sequence). Authors' analysis steps: Reference gene primers were amplified, and this amplification served to estimate nucleated cell counts. Sequencing was performed with immunoSEQ multiplex PCR; in TCRdb, only in-frame clones are kept and a portion is missing. From that table come the V and J calls and clone size; the DNA was used to work out D and trimming. Seen here are 250,000 to 400,000 clones, roughly 90% observed once, and the top ten hold roughly 2.9%.

The clonotype comes from a woman in her twenties or thirties with COVID-19, enrolled during active disease. V is TRBV3-1 (or the pseudogene TRBV3-2) and J is TRBJ2-7; 13 bases are shared with TRBD2. The sample consisted of peripheral blood. The CDR3 nucleotides are TGTGCCAGCAGCCAAGATCCCCGACTAGCGGGAGGATCCGAGCAGTACTTC. This translates into CASSQDPRLAGGSEQYF.